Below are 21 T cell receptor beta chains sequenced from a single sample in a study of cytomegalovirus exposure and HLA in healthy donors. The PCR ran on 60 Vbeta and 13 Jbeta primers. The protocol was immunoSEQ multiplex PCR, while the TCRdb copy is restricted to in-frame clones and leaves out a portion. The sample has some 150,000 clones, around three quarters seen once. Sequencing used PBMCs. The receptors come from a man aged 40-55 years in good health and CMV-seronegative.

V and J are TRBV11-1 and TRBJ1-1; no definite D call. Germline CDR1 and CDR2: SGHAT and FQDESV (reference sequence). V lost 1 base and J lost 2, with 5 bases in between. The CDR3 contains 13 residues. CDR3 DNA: TGTGCCAGCAGCTTAGAGCTCAACACTGAAGCTTTCTTT. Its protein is CASSLELNTEAFF.

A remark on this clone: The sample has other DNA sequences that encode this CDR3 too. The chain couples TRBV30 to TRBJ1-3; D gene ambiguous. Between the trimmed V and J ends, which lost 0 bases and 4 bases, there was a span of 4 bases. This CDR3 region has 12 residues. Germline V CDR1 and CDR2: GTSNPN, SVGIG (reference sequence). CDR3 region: CAWSVRGNTIYF. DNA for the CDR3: TGTGCCTGGAGTGTCAGGGGAAACACCATATATTTT.

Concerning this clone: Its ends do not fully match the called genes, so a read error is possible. The CDR3 nucleotides are TGTTCCAGCAGCTTAGTGGCCGGTGGACTAGCGGGAGGGTGGGGTGAGCAGTTCTTC. This codes for CSSSLVAGGLAGGWGEQFF. This sequence joins TRBV7-9 and TRBJ2-1, with TRBD2 matching over 15 bases. Looked up from germline, CDR1 is SEHNR and CDR2 is FQNEAQ (reference sequence). This CDR3 contains 19 residues.

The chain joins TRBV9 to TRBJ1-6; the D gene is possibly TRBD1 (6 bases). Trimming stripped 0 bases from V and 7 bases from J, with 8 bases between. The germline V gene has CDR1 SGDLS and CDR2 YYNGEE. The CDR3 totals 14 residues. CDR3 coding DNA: TGTGCCAGCAGCGTAGGGACAGAAAATTCACCCCTCCACTTT. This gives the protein CASSVGTENSPLHF.

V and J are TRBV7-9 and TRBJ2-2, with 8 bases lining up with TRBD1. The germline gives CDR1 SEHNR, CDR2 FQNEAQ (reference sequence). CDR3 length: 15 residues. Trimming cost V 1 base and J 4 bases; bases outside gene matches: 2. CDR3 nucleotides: TGTGCCAGCAGCTTAGTTACAGGGGGCACCGGGGAGCTGTTTTTT. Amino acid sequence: CASSLVTGGTGELFF.

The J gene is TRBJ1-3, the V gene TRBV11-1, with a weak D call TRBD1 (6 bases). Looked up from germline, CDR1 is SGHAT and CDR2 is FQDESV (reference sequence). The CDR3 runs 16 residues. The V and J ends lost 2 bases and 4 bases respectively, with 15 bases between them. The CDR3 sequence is CASSLMGAISGNTIYF. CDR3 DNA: TGTGCCAGCAGCTTAATGGGGGCGATTTCCGGAAACACCATATATTTT.

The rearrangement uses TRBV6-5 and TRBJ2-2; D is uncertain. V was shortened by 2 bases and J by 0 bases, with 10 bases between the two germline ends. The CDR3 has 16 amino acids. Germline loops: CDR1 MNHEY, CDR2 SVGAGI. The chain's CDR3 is CASSYEFASNTGELFF. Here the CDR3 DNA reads TGTGCCAGCAGTTACGAGTTTGCCTCGAACACCGGGGAGCTGTTTTTT.

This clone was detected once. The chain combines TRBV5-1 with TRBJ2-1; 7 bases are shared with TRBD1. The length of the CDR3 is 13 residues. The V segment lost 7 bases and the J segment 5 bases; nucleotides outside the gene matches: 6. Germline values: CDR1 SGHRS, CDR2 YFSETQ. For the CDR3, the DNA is TGCGCCAGCGGACAGGTGTCTAACAATGAGCAGTTCTTC. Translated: CASGQVSNNEQFF. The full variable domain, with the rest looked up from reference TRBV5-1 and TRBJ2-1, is KAGVTQTPRYLIKTRGQQVTLSCSPISGHRSVSWYQQTPGQGLQFLFEYFSETQRNKGNFPGRFSGRQFSNSRSEMNVSTLELGDSALYLCASGQVSNNEQFFGPGTRLTVL.

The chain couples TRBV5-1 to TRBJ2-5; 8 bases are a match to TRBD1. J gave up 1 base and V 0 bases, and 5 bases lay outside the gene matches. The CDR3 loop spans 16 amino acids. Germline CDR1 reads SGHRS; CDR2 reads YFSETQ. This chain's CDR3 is CASSLVGGQAQETQYF. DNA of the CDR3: TGCGCCAGCAGCTTGGTGGGGGGACAGGCCCAAGAGACCCAGTACTTC. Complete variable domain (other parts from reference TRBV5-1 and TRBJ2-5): KAGVTQTPRYLIKTRGQQVTLSCSPISGHRSVSWYQQTPGQGLQFLFEYFSETQRNKGNFPGRFSGRQFSNSRSEMNVSTLELGDSALYLCASSLVGGQAQETQYFGPGTRLLVL.

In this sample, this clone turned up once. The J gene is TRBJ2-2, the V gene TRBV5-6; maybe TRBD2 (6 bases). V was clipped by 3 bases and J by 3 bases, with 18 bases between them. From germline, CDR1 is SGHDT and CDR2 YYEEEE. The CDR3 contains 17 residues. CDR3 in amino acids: CASSSPTAPSDTGELFF. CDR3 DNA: TGTGCCAGCAGCTCCCCGACGGCCCCTAGCGACACCGGGGAGCTGTTTTTT.

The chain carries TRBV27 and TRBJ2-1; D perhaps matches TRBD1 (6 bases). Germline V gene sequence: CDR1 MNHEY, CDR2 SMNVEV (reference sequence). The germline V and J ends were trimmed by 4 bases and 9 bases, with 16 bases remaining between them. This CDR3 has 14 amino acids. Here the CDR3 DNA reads TGTGCCAGCAGTTCGCCCAAGGGGGTGATTGAGCAGTTCTTC. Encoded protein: CASSSPKGVIEQFF.

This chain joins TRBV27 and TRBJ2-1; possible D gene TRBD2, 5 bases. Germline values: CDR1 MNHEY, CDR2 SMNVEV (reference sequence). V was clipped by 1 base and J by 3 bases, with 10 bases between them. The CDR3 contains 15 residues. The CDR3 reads CASSLFAGSYNEQFF. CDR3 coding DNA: TGTGCCAGCAGTTTATTTGCGGGTAGCTACAATGAGCAGTTCTTC.

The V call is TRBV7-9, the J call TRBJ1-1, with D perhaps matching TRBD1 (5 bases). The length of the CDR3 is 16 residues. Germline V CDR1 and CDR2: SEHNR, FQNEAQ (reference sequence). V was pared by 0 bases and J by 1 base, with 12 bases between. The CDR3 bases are TGTGCCAGCAGCTTAGCAGGAGCGGGGCAGAACACTGAAGCTTTCTTT. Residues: CASSLAGAGQNTEAFF.

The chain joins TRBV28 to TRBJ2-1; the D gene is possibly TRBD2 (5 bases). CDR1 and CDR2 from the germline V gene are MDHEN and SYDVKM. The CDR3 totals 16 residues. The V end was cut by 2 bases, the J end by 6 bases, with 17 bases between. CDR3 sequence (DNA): TGTGCCAGCAGTTTAGGTGATGGGTCGGGGAGCAATGAGCAGTTCTTC. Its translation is CASSLGDGSGSNEQFF. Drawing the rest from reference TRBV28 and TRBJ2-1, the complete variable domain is DVKVTQSSRYLVKRTGEKVFLECVQDMDHENMFWYRQDPGLGLRLIYFSYDVKMKEKGDIPEGYSVSREKKERFSLILESASTNQTSMYLCASSLGDGSGSNEQFFGPGTRLTVL.

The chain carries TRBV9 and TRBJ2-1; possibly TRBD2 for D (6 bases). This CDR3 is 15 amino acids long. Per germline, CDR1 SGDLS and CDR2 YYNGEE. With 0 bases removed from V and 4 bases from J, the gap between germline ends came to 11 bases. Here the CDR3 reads CASSVDGGIYNEQFF. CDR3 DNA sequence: TGTGCCAGCAGCGTAGATGGCGGGATTTACAATGAGCAGTTCTTC.

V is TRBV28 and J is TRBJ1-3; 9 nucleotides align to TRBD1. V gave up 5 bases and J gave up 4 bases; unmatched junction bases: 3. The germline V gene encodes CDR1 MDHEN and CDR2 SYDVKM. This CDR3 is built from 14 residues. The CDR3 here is CASSTGGAGNTIYF. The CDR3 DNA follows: TGTGCCAGCAGTACAGGGGGCGCAGGAAACACCATATATTTT.

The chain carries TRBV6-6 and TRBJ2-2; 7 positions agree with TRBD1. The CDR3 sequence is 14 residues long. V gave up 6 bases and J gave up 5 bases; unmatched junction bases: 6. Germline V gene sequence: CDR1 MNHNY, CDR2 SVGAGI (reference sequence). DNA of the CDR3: TGTGCCAGCAGCCCAACAGGGGTAACCGGGGAGCTGTTTTTT. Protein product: CASSPTGVTGELFF.

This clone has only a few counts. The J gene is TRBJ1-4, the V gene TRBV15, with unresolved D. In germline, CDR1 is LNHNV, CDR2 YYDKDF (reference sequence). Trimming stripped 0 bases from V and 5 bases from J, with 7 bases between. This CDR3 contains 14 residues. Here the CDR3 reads CATSRDRGNEKLFF. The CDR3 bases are TGTGCCACCAGCAGAGATCGAGGGAATGAAAAACTGTTTTTT.

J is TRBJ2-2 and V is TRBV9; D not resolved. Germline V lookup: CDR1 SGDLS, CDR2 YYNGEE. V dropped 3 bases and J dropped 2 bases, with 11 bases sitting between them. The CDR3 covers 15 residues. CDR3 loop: CASSERGSNTGELFF. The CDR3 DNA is TGTGCCAGCAGCGAGCGAGGCTCTAACACCGGGGAGCTGTTTTTT.

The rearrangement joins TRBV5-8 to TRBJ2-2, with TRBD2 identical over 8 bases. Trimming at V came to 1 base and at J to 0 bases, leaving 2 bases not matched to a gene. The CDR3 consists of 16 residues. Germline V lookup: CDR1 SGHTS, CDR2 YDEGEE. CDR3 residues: CASSLKGLANTGELFF. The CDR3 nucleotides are TGTGCCAGCAGCTTGAAGGGACTAGCGAACACCGGGGAGCTGTTTTTT. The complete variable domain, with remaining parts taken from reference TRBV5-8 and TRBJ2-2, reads EAGVTQSPTHLIKTRGQQATLRCSPISGHTSVYWYQQALGLGLQFLLWYDEGEERNRGNFPPRFSGRQFPNYSSELNVNALELEDSALYLCASSLKGLANTGELFFGEGSRLTVL.

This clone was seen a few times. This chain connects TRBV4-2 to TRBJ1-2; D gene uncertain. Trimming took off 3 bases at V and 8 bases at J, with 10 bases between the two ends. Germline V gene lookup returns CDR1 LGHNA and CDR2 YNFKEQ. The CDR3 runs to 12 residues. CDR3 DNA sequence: TGTGCCAGCAGCCAGGGTCCCGGGGGCTACACCTTC. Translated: CASSQGPGGYTF.